The entry below describes one T cell receptor (beta chain). Antigen: not known. The sample originates from a study of beta chain features in type 1 diabetes. TCRB transcripts that were expressed got sequenced, as all of the isolated RNA had been reverse transcribed. Method: immunoSEQ multiplex PCR; TCRdb's copy keeps in-frame clones and lacks some. The data contain 250,000 to 350,000 clones, about 11% of them seen just once; the ten biggest clones take up about 0.015%. The V gene end was trimmed by 4 bases and the J gene end by 3 bases; junction bases not matched to a gene: 6. The CDR3 loop spans 15 amino acids. The germline V gene encodes CDR1 MNHEY and CDR2 SMNVEV (reference sequence). Notes on the study in general: Insertion counts at VDJ junctions were lower in type 1 diabetes patients, who also showed more deletions there. Patients and controls would share equally any PCR tilt toward shorter templates.

The V call is TRBV27, the J call TRBJ1-5; TRBD1 aligns across 7 bases. This sequence was found in a woman in her twenties or thirties in good health. The material sequenced was naive CD4+ T cells from blood. The CDR3 bases are TGTGCCAGCAGTTCCTCCGGGACAGCCAATCAGCCCCAGCATTTT. As protein: CASSSSGTANQPQHF.